The source of this TCR beta chain is a study of T-cell reconstitution after alpha-beta-depleted transplantation in children (dated by TCRdb to 2016 to 2017). Regarding the complete study: T-cell immune reconstitution after TCRalphabeta/CD19-depleted allogeneic hematopoietic cell transplantation in children was quantitatively tracked in the study by means of TCR repertoire profiling. What the authors observed across the whole study: In some patients, high TCRbeta diversity at day 60 was attributed to recipient T cells and intrathymic progenitors that had survived conditioning. Over the following months the frequencies of hyperexpanded clones went down, and after one year T-cell counts and TCRbeta diversity were mostly credited to newly produced T cells. Apparently early alphabetaT-cell count recovery about two months after transplant reportedly relied on only several hundred rapidly expanded clones derived from non-depleted graft cells.

V is shortened by 5 bases, J by 6 bases, and the region joining them spans 10 bases. From a lookup of the germline V gene (reference sequence), CDR1 and CDR2 are MNHEY and SMNVEV. From its cysteine to its phenylalanine, the CDR3 spans 13 amino acids. Just CDR3 DNA is preserved here, 39 bases in frame from base 1. This clonotype is categorized as medium-sized (0.01 to 0.1%). It has no known antigen specificity. There are no base qualities to consult, and no much larger clone falls within one base. Library creation used PCR. The sequencing machine was an Illumina HiSeq 2500. Molecular barcoding was employed in the preparation of TCR libraries, with unique molecular identifiers being used to normalize TCRbeta repertoire quantification. TCRdb itself trimmed the public reads at Q25 with fastp, ran MiXCR and retained productive beta chains. For every CDR3 protein sequence, its rows merge into one entry that carries the most common genes and DNA. This sample gives fewer than 40,000 distinct CDR3 sequences in total; about 7% of them show up just once. The ten largest clonotypes hold under 30% of the sample.

The sample's time point label is to be understood as: day 60 (about 2 months) after transplantation. This specimen's treatment or condition label, interpreted: allogeneic hematopoietic cell transplantation with graft depleted of TCRalphabeta T cells and CD19 B cells. Transplant recipients were children who received TCRalphabeta/CD19-depleted allogeneic hematopoietic cell grafts. The chain is made from TRBV27 and TRBJ2-2, with the D segment identity uncertain. Material: peripheral blood, obtained 60 days after TCRalphabeta/CD19-depleted stem cell transplant. The source is a child less than two years old who had a stem cell transplant for acute myeloid leukemia, so the T cells may come from the graft donor. For the CDR3, the sequence is CASSLMLAGELFF. The sequenced DNA is TGTGCCAGCAGTCTAATGCTGGCCGGGGAGCTGTTTTTT.